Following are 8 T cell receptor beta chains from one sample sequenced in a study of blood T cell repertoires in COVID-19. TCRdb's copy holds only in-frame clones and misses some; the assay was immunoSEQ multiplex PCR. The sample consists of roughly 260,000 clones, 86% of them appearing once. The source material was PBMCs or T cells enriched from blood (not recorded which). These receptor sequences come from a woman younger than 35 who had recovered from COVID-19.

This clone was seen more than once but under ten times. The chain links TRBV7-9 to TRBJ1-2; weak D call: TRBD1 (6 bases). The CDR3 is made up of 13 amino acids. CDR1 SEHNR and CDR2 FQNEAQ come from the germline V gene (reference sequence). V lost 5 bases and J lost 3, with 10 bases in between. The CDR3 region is CASSLGQHYGYTF. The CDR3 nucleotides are TGTGCCAGCAGCCTCGGACAGCACTATGGCTACACCTTC.

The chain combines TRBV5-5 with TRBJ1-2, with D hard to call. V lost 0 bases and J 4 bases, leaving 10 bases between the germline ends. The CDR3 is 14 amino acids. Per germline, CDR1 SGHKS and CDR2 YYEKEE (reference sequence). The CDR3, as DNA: TGTGCCAGCAGCTTGGTTACCCGGGGCTATGGCTACACCTTC. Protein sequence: CASSLVTRGYGYTF.

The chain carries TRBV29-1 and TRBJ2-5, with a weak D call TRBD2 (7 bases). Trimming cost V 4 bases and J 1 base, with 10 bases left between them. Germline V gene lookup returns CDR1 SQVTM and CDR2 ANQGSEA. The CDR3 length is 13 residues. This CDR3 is CSVGGGGQETQYF. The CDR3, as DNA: TGCAGCGTTGGGGGGGGCGGCCAAGAGACCCAGTACTTC.

The CDR3 spells CASSETGNYGYTF. CDR3 coding DNA: TGTGCCAGCTCAGAGACAGGGAACTATGGCTACACCTTC. The V call is TRBV18, the J call TRBJ1-2, with 7 bases matching TRBD1. The CDR3 length is 13 residues. Trimming cost V 5 bases and J 2 bases; bases outside gene matches: 2. Looked up from germline, CDR1 is KGHSH and CDR2 is LQKENI.

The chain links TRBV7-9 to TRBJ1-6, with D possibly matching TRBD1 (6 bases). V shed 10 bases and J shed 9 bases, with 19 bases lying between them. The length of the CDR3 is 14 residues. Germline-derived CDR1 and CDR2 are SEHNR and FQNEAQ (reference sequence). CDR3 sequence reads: CATEVDSMGSPLHF. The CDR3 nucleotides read TGTGCCACTGAGGTGGACAGCATGGGTTCACCCCTCCACTTT.

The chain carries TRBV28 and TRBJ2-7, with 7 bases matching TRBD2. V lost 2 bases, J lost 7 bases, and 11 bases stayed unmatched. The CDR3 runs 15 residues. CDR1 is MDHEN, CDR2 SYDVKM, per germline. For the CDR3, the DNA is TGTGCCAGCAGTTTAGGCGGGAGTGGGATTGGAGAGCAGTACTTC. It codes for CASSLGGSGIGEQYF.

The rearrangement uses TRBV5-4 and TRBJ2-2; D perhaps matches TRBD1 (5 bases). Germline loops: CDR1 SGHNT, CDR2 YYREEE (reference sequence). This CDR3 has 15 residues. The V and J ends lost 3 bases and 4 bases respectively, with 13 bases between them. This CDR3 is CASSWARAATGELFF. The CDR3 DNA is TGTGCCAGCAGCTGGGCCAGGGCGGCCACCGGGGAGCTGTTTTTT.

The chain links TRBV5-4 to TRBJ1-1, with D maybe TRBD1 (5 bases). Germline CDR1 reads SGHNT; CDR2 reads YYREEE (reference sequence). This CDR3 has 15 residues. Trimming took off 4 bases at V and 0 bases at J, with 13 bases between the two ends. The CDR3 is CASSRGAYMNTEAFF. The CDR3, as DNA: TGTGCCAGCAGCCGCGGGGCGTACATGAACACTGAAGCTTTCTTT.